This TCR beta chain was recovered during a study of immune cell composition in non-small cell lung cancer. Points from the study as a whole: Tumour TCR-beta clonality was not significantly tied to smoking pack-years. Lung adenocarcinomas had lower top 10 clone scores and clonality than squamous tumours. Roughly 80% of squamous and about 31% of adenocarcinoma cases had tumour-associated clones >0.5%. Adenocarcinomas with higher top tumour-associated clone frequency had more reactive TILs.

The CDR3 is 16 residues long. In germline, CDR1 is MNHNS, CDR2 SASEGT. Trimming took 4 bases from V and 6 from J; bases not matched to a gene: 9. Profiled with immunoSEQ multiplex PCR; TCRdb holds only in-frame clones, not every one. The data contain fewer than 15,000 clones, under 75% of them seen just once; the ten biggest clones take up under 10%. To note about this clone: Its antigen remains unidentified.

Sequenced: lung tumor tissue. The chain couples TRBV6-1 to TRBJ1-4; 9 bases map to TRBD1. The clonotype comes from a human donor with non-small cell lung cancer. CDR3 bases: TGTGCCAGCAGTGCCGGGACAGGGTCTGGGGATGAAAAACTGTTTTTT. Translating gives CASSAGTGSGDEKLFF.